This T cell receptor (beta chain) was observed in a study of T cell repertoires in cytomegalovirus infection. Only a few counts were recorded for this clonotype. TCRdb redid the calling of the reads with MiXCR, one entry per CDR3 protein. The table has hundreds of thousands of distinct CDR3 sequences, 6% to 8% seen once; the top ten hold 6.5%. Germline V gives CDR1 DFQATT, CDR2 SNEGSKA (reference sequence). The CDR3 runs to 16 residues. V was shortened by 6 bases and J by 9 bases, with 27 bases between the two germline ends. This chain connects TRBV20-1 to TRBJ2-1; D is possibly TRBD2 (5 bases). The TCR originated in a human donor in good health (CMV status not recorded). Some clones in this sample may be carry-over from other donors' samples. Sequencing was carried out using PBMCs. In DNA, the CDR3 is TGCAGTGCGCTAGAGGGTTCCAGGACGAGTGGTGGTGAGCAGTTCTTC. As protein: CSALEGSRTSGGEQFF.